Below are 2 T cell receptor beta chains sequenced from a single sample in a study of T cells in Graves' hyperthyroidism and ophthalmopathy. The TCR beta CDR3 regions underwent amplification using RNA transcripts as the source. The TCR CDR3 was amplified in a first-round RT-PCR using the HTBI primer set. Each CDR3 protein gets one entry after TCRdb re-called the multiplex PCR reads with MiXCR. The sample lists 500,000 to 550,000 distinct CDR3 sequences; about 20% were seen once. The sequencing input was blood. Receptors were obtained from a man aged 18 to 29 with Graves' hyperthyroidism.

V and J are TRBV12-5 and TRBJ2-2, with D unclear. Trimming removed 3 bases at V and 5 bases at J, with 4 bases between. The CDR3 sequence is 12 residues long. Germline V gene sequence: CDR1 LGHNT, CDR2 FRNRAP. The CDR3 region is CASGFETGELFF. The CDR3 nucleotides read TGTGCTAGTGGTTTTGAAACCGGGGAGCTGTTTTTT. Full variable domain (outside the CDR3, taken from reference TRBV12-5 and TRBJ2-2): DARVTQTPRHKVTEMGQEVTMRCQPILGHNTVFWYRQTMMQGLELLAYFRNRAPLDDSGMPKDRFSAEMPDATLATLKIQPSEPRDSAVYFCASGFETGELFFGEGSRLTVL.

V and J are TRBV5-1 and TRBJ2-5, with TRBD2 identical over 8 bases. The CDR3 is made up of 16 amino acids. Per the germline V gene, CDR1 is SGHRS and CDR2 is YFSETQ. The ends lost 3 bases at V and 1 base at J; junction bases unmatched: 8. The CDR3, as DNA: TGCGCCAGCAGCTCTGGACCCACTAGCGGCCAAGAGACCCAGTACTTC. It yields the protein CASSSGPTSGQETQYF. Full variable domain (missing parts from reference TRBV5-1 and TRBJ2-5): KAGVTQTPRYLIKTRGQQVTLSCSPISGHRSVSWYQQTPGQGLQFLFEYFSETQRNKGNFPGRFSGRQFSNSRSEMNVSTLELGDSALYLCASSSGPTSGQETQYFGPGTRLLVL.